A selection of T cell receptor beta chains follows, all from one sample in a study of shared clonotypes between healthy human individuals. TCRdb's copy holds only in-frame clones and misses some; the assay was immunoSEQ multiplex PCR. This sample yields about 2.2 million clones, of which around 93% are seen a single time; more than 1.5% belongs to the top ten. The specimen was naive CD8+ T cells from PBMCs. Receptors originate from a man aged 18 to 29 in good health. Some clones in this sample may be carry-over from other donors' samples. Each CDR3 is given with its conserved first and last residue. The order of the fields is D gene, V gene, clone size, J gene, CDR3 DNA, CDR3 protein. D genes are given only for firm matches. A clone size is listed for some rows: how often the clone was seen (once, few, many), or a class if it is expanded.

>TRBD1|TRBV15|NA|TRBJ1-1
TGTGCCACCAGCAGAGATCGCGGACAGGGAGGTGAAGCTTTCTTT
CATSRDRGQGGEAFF
>NA|TRBV2|NA|TRBJ2-1
TGTGCCAGCAGAACTCTACAAACCCCCTTCGGGAAGTTCTTC
CASRTLQTPFGKFF
>NA|TRBV27|NA|TRBJ1-4
TGTGCCAGCAGTTTCCCCCGACCGGGTGTTCGGGACCGACTCAGCGCAACTAATGAAAAACTGTTTTTT
CASSFPRPGVRDRLSATNEKLFF
>NA|TRBV5-1|NA|TRBJ2-7
TGCGCCAGCAGCTTGAAACAGACAGACTCCTACGAGCAGTACTTC
CASSLKQTDSYEQYF
>NA|TRBV5-1|NA|TRBJ2-7
TGCGCCAGCAGCCCGGGCCCCCCCCGGGTACAGTGGGACTACGAGCAGTACTTC
CASSPGPPRVQWDYEQYF
>NA|TRBV9|NA|TRBJ2-1
TGTGCCAGCAGCGTTCCCGCGACAGCCCCTGCAACCTACAATGAGCAGTTCTTC
CASSVPATAPATYNEQFF
>TRBD2|TRBV6-5|once|TRBJ2-2
TGTGCCAGCAGTTGGCTAGCGGGAGCGTCCGGGGAGCTGTTTTTT
CASSWLAGASGELFF
>NA|TRBV7-9|NA|TRBJ2-7
TGTGCCAGCAGCTTAGACCTACAATACGAGCAGTACTTC
CASSLDLQYEQYF
>NA|TRBV2|NA|TRBJ2-7
TGTGCCAGCAGTGAACAGCCCTACGAGCAGTACTTC
CASSEQPYEQYF
>NA|TRBV25-1|few|TRBJ1-1
TGTGCCAGCAGGACAGGTTCTGAAGCTTTCTTT
CASRTGSEAFF
>TRBD2|TRBV9|NA|TRBJ2-5
TGTGCCAGCAGCGGAAGCGGGAGTATTTCAGAGACCCAGTACTTC
CASSGSGSISETQYF
>NA|TRBV11-2|NA|TRBJ2-1
TGTGCCAGCGTGTTCTACAATGAGCAGTTCTTC
CASVFYNEQFF
>TRBD2|TRBV13|NA|TRBJ2-4
TGTGCCAGCAGCTTAAGCTTAGCGGGAGCTGCCAAAAACATTCAGTACTTC
CASSLSLAGAAKNIQYF
>NA|TRBV7-2|NA|TRBJ1-1
TGTGCCAGCAGCTTCGCCACGTGGACAGTCCCGAACACTGAAGCTTTCTTT
CASSFATWTVPNTEAFF
>NA|TRBV28|NA|TRBJ1-1
TGTGCCAGCAGTTTGGCTGGAGGCACTGAAGCTTTCTTT
CASSLAGGTEAFF
>TRBD2|TRBV11-1|NA|TRBJ2-4
TGTGCCAGCAGCTCGGGGGGGGCAATAGCCAAAAACATTCAGTACTTC
CASSSGGAIAKNIQYF
>NA|TRBV11-2|NA|TRBJ2-1
TGTGCCAGCAGCACAAGAACTAGCAGCCACTACAATGAGCAGTTCTTC
CASSTRTSSHYNEQFF
>TRBD2|TRBV7-8|NA|TRBJ2-2
TGTGCCAGCAGCTCATCTCGCCTAGCGGGGACGAACACCGGGGAGCTGTTTTTT
CASSSSRLAGTNTGELFF
>NA|TRBV4-3|NA|TRBJ1-1
TGCGCCAGCAGCCAAGGAAGGGGAACTGAAGCTTTCTTT
CASSQGRGTEAFF
>TRBD1|TRBV5-4|NA|TRBJ2-1
TGTGCCAGCAGCTTGGGGCAGGGGGCCGGCAATGAGCAGTTCTTC
CASSLGQGAGNEQFF
>TRBD1|TRBV28|NA|TRBJ1-5
TGTGCCAGCAGTTTAGGACAGGCTAGCAATCAGCCCCAGCATTTT
CASSLGQASNQPQHF
>TRBD1|TRBV6-5|NA|TRBJ1-1
TGTGCCAGCAGTTACTCGCGGGACAGAAAAAACACTGAAGCTTTCTTT
CASSYSRDRKNTEAFF
>NA|TRBV28|once|TRBJ2-7
TGTGCCAGCAGTCTTCAAGGAGACCTGTCCTACGAGCAGTACTTC
CASSLQGDLSYEQYF
>NA|TRBV15|NA|TRBJ2-7
TGTGCCACCAGCAGAGGACGCGAGGTGACCTACGAGCAGTACTTC
CATSRGREVTYEQYF
>TRBD1|TRBV11-2|NA|TRBJ2-1
TGTGCCAGCAGCTTGACCGGGACAGTATACAATGAGCAGTTCTTC
CASSLTGTVYNEQFF
>TRBD2|TRBV7-8|NA|TRBJ2-7
TGTGCCAGCAGCTCCCGTCCGACTAGCGGCTTTAGCTCCTACGAGCAGTACTTC
CASSSRPTSGFSSYEQYF
>TRBD1|TRBV5-6|NA|TRBJ2-7
TGTGCCAGCAGTTTTAGACAGGGAAGCTCCTACGAGCAGTACTTC
CASSFRQGSSYEQYF
>TRBD1|TRBV15|once|TRBJ2-5
TGTGCCACCAGAGGCCGGGACAGGGTTGGAGAGACCCAGTACTTC
CATRGRDRVGETQYF
>NA|TRBV10-3|once|TRBJ2-3
TGTGCCATCAGATGGGACAGCGGGCCCGATACGCAGTATTTT
CAIRWDSGPDTQYF
>NA|TRBV4-3|NA|TRBJ2-7
TGCGCCAGCAGCCAAGAACTAGTAGTCGGGGCTGTCCCCACCTACGAGCAGTACTTC
CASSQELVVGAVPTYEQYF
>NA|TRBV6-5|NA|TRBJ2-7
TGTGCCAGCAGCGCGGGACTTGCATACGAGCAGTACTTC
CASSAGLAYEQYF
>TRBD2|TRBV9|NA|TRBJ2-7
TGTGCCAGCAGTCTTAGACCCGGACTAGTCCCCTACGAGCAGTACTTC
CASSLRPGLVPYEQYF
>NA|TRBV5-6|NA|TRBJ2-7
TGTGCCAGCAGCTTGTTCGGTTGGGGTTCCTACGAGCAGTACTTC
CASSLFGWGSYEQYF
>NA|TRBV4-1|NA|TRBJ2-2
TGCGCCAGCAGCCATCGTACCGGGGAGCTGTTTTTT
CASSHRTGELFF
>NA|TRBV4-3|NA|TRBJ2-1
TGCGCCAGCAGCCGATTGACTGGGAGCTCCTACAATGAGCAGTTCTTC
CASSRLTGSSYNEQFF
>NA|TRBV2|NA|TRBJ1-2
TGTGCCAGCAGTGAATCCCCGACGCACTATGGCTACACCTTC
CASSESPTHYGYTF
>NA|TRBV27|NA|TRBJ1-4
TGTGCCAGCAGTCTTCTTTGGCCAGATAATGAAAAACTGTTTTTT
CASSLLWPDNEKLFF
>NA|TRBV7-9|NA|TRBJ1-1
TGTGCCAGCAGCTTATTATCAGTTAACACTGAAGCTTTCTTT
CASSLLSVNTEAFF
>TRBD2|TRBV11-2|once|TRBJ2-3
TGTGCCAGCAGCCCCCGGACTAGCGGTAGCACAGATACGCAGTATTTT
CASSPRTSGSTDTQYF
>NA|TRBV7-2|NA|TRBJ2-7
TGTGCCAGCAGCTCTTTAGGGACACCAGCCCCCGAGCAGTACTTC
CASSSLGTPAPEQYF
>TRBD2|TRBV9|NA|TRBJ2-7
TGTGCCAGCAGCGCAGGGACTAGCGTCTCCTACGAGCAGTACTTC
CASSAGTSVSYEQYF
>NA|TRBV27|NA|TRBJ1-5
TGTGCCAGCAGTTTACTTGGAGGGGATCAGCCCCAGCATTTT
CASSLLGGDQPQHF
>NA|TRBV28|NA|TRBJ2-3
TGTGCCAGCACCCTAACGGGGCTCACAGATACGCAGTATTTT
CASTLTGLTDTQYF
>TRBD1|TRBV7-6|NA|TRBJ2-7
TGTGCCAGCAGGCCCCGGGACAGGGACCCCGAGCAGTACTTC
CASRPRDRDPEQYF
>TRBD1|TRBV29-1|NA|TRBJ2-7
TGCAGCGTTGAATTTGCCGGGACAGGGTTCTCCTACGAGCAGTACTTC
CSVEFAGTGFSYEQYF
>NA|TRBV27|NA|TRBJ2-1
TGTGCCAGCAGTCCCACCCAAGATCCGGGACTCCGGAATGAGCAGTTCTTC
CASSPTQDPGLRNEQFF
>NA|TRBV28|NA|TRBJ1-1
TGTGCCAGCAGTTTCCGGACGAACACTGAAGCTTTCTTT
CASSFRTNTEAFF
>NA|TRBV7-8|NA|TRBJ2-3
TGTGCCAGCAGCCCCCTGGGGCTTCGCACAGATACGCAGTATTTT
CASSPLGLRTDTQYF
>NA|TRBV6-1|NA|TRBJ2-7
TGTGCCAGCAGTGCAGAGGGACCTGGCTACGAGCAGTACTTC
CASSAEGPGYEQYF
>NA|TRBV11-2|NA|TRBJ2-7
TGTGCCAGCATGTCGGCTAGCCCCTACGAGCAGTACTTC
CASMSASPYEQYF
>NA|TRBV6-1|NA|TRBJ2-1
TGTGCCAGCAGTGACAGGGGTTGGGATGAGCAGTTCTTC
CASSDRGWDEQFF
>NA|TRBV15|NA|TRBJ1-1
TGTGCCACCAGCAGAGGCCGTTCCCAGGGGAACACTGAAGCTTTCTTT
CATSRGRSQGNTEAFF
>NA|TRBV5-6|NA|TRBJ2-7
TGTGCCAGCAGCTTGGTACCACACTACGAGCAGTACTTC
CASSLVPHYEQYF
>TRBD1|TRBV18|NA|TRBJ1-1
TGTGCCAGCTCACCAGACGCAGGAGGGGGCTTGTTCAACACTGAAGCTTTCTTT
CASSPDAGGGLFNTEAFF
>NA|TRBV11-2|once|TRBJ2-3
TGTGCCAGCAGCCCAAAACCCGAGGACAGCACAGATACGCAGTATTTT
CASSPKPEDSTDTQYF
>TRBD2|TRBV29-1|NA|TRBJ2-7
TGCAGCGTTGAAGATCCGACTAGCGGTTACGAGCAGTACTTC
CSVEDPTSGYEQYF
>TRBD1|TRBV15|NA|TRBJ1-5
TGTGCCACCAGCAGAGCCGACAGGGTTAATCAGCCCCAGCATTTT
CATSRADRVNQPQHF
>TRBD2|TRBV28|NA|TRBJ2-7
TGTGCCAGCAGCCGAGGACTAGCGTCCGGCGAGCAGTACTTC
CASSRGLASGEQYF
>TRBD1|TRBV27|NA|TRBJ1-1
TGTGCCAGCAGTTTACGGGGGATGCAGGGGGCATTTGAGAACACTGAAGCTTTCTTT
CASSLRGMQGAFENTEAFF